A single sample gave rise to the 3 T cell receptor beta chains below, sequenced in a study of cytomegalovirus exposure and HLA in healthy donors. PCR employed 60 Vbeta and 13 Jbeta primers. Profiling relied on immunoSEQ multiplex PCR, and the TCRdb table lists in-frame clones only, not all of them. The table has 100,000 to 150,000 clones, 73% seen once. The sequencing input was PBMCs. These receptor sequences come from a woman aged 35 to 49 in good health and CMV-seropositive.

DNA for the CDR3: TGTGCCAGCAGTTTGGGGAGGAAAAGCACAGATACGCAGTATTTT. It yields the protein CASSLGRKSTDTQYF. This rearrangement joins TRBV28 to TRBJ2-3, with a tentative D call TRBD2 (6 bases). There are 15 residues in the CDR3. Per the germline V gene, CDR1 is MDHEN and CDR2 is SYDVKM. Trimming pared 3 bases from V and 0 bases from J, leaving 10 bases between.

This clone was detected a few times. CDR3 in DNA: TGCGCCAGCAGCCAAGTGGGACTAGCGGGAGTGAACATTCAGTACTTC. It translates to CASSQVGLAGVNIQYF. This chain joins TRBV4-1 and TRBJ2-4, with 14 bases fitting TRBD2. Germline V gene lookup returns CDR1 MGHRA and CDR2 YSYEKL. The CDR3 is made up of 16 amino acids. V gave up 1 base and J gave up 7 bases; unmatched junction bases: 3.

CDR3: CASSQGGISTGELFF. The CDR3 coding sequence is TGTGCCAGCAGCCAGGGAGGTATTTCCACCGGGGAGCTGTTTTTT. V and J are TRBV6-1 and TRBJ2-2, with D possibly matching TRBD2 (6 bases). Trimming pared 6 bases from V and 4 bases from J, leaving 15 bases between. CDR1 MNHNS and CDR2 SASEGT come from the germline V gene. There are 15 residues in the CDR3.